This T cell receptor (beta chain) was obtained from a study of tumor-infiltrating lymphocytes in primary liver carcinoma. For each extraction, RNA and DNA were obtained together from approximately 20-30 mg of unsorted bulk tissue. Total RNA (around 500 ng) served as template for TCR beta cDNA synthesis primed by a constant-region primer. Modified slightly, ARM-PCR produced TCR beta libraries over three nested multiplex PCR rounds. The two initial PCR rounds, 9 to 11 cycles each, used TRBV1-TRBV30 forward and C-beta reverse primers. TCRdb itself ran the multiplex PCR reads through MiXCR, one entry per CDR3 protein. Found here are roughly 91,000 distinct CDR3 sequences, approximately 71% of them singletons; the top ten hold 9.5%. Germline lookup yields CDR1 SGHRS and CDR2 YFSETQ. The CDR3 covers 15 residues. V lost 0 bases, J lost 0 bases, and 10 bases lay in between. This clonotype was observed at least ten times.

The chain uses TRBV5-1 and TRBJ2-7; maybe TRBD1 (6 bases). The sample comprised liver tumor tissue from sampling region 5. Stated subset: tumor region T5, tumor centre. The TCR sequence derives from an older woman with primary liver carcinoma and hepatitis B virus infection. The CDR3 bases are TGCGCCAGCAGCTTGGACAGGGTATACTCCTACGAGCAGTACTTC. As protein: CASSLDRVYSYEQYF.